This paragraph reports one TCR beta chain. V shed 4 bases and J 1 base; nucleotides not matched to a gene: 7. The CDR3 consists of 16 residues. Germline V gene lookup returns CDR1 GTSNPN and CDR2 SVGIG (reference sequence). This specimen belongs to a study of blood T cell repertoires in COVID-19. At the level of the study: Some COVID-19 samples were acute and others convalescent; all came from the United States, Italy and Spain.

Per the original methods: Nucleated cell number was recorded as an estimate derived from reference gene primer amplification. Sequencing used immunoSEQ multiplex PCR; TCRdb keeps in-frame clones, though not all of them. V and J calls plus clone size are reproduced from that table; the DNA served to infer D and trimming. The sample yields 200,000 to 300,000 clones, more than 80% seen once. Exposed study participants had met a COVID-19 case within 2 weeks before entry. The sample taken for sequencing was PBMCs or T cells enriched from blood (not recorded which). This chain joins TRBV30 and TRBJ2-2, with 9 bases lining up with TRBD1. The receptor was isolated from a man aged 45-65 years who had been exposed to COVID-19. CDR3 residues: CAWTGQGFENTGELFF. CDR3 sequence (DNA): TGTGCCTGGACAGGACAGGGGTTCGAGAACACCGGGGAGCTGTTTTTT.